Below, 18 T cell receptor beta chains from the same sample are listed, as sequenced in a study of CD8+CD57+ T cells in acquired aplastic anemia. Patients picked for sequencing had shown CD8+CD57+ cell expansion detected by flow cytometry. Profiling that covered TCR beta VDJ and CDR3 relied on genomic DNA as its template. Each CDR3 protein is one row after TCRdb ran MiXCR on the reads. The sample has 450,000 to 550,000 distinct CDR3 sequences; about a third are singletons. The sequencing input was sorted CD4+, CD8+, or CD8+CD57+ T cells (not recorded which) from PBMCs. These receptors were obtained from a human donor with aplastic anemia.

CDR3 region: CASHLDPTGLYGYTF. The CDR3 nucleotides are TGTGCCAGTCACCTGGATCCAACAGGGCTCTATGGCTACACCTTC. The chain links TRBV18 to TRBJ1-2, with a possible D match to TRBD1 (6 bases). The V gene's germline CDR1 is KGHSH and CDR2 LQKENI. Between the trimmed V and J ends, which lost 9 bases and 4 bases, there was a span of 21 bases. There are 15 residues in the CDR3. The full variable domain, rest sourced from reference TRBV18 and TRBJ1-2, is NAGVMQNPRHLVRRRGQEARLRCSPMKGHSHVYWYRQLPEEGLKFMVYLQKENIIDESGMPKERFSAEFPKEGPSILRIQQVVRGDSAAYFCASHLDPTGLYGYTFGSGTRLTVV.

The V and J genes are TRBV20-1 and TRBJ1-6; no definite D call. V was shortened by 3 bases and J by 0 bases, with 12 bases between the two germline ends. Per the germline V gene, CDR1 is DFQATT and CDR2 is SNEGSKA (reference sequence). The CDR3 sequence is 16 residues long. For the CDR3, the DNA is TGCAGTGCTAGTAAACCGTCAAGCTCCTATAATTCACCCCTCCACTTT. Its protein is CSASKPSSSYNSPLHF.

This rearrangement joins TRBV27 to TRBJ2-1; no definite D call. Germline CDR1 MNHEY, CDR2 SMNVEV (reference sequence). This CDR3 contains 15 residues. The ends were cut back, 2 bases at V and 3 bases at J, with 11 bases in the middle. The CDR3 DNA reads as TGTGCCAGCAGTTTAAGGGCCAGAAACTACAATGAGCAGTTCTTC. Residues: CASSLRARNYNEQFF.

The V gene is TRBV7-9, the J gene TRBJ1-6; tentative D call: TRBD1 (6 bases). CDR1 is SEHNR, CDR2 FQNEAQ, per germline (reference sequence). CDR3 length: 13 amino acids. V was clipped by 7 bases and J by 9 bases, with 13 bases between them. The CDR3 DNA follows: TGTGCCAGCAATAAACAGGGCGCTTCACCCCTCCACTTT. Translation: CASNKQGASPLHF.

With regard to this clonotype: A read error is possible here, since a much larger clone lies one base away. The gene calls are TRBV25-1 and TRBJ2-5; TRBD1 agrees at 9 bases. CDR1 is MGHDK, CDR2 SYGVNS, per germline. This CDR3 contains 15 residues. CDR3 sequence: CASTPGQGLQETQHF. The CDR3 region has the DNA TGTGCCAGCACACCCGGACAGGGGCTCCAAGAGACCCAGCACTTC.

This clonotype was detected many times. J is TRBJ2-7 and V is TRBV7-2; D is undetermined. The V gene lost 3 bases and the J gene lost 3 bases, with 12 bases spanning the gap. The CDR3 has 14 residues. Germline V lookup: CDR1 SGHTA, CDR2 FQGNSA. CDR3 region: CASSFEARIYEQYF. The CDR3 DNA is TGTGCCAGCAGCTTTGAGGCTAGGATCTACGAGCAGTACTTC.

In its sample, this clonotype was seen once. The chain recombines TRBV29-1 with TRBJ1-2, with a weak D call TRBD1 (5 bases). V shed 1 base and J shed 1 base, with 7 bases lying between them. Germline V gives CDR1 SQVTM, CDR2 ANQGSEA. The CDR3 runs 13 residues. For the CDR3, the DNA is TGCAGCGTTGAAGGACAGCTTAACTATGGCTACACCTTC. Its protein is CSVEGQLNYGYTF.

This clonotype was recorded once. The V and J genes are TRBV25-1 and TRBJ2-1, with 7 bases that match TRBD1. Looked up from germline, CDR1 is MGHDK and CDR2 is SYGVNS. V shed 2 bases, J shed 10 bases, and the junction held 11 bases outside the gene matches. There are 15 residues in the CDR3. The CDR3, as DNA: TGTGCCAGCAGTGAAATGGACAGGCAATCCTACGAGCAGTTCTTC. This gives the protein CASSEMDRQSYEQFF.

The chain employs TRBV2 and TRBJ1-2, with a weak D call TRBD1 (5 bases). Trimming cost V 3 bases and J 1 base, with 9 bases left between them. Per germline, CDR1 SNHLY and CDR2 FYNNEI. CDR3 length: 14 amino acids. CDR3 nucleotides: TGTGCCAGCAGTGATGGCAGGGTTAACTATGGCTACACCTTC. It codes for CASSDGRVNYGYTF.

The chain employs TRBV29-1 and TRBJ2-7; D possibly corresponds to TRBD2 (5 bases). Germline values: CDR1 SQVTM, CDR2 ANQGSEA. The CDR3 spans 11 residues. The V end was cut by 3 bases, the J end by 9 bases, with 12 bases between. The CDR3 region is CSVEYRGRQYF. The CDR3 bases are TGCAGCGTTGAGTACCGGGGAAGGCAGTACTTC.

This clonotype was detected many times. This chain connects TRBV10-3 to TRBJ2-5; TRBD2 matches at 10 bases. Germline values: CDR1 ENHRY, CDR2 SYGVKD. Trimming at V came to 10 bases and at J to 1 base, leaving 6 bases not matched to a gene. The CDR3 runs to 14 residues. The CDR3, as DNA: TGTGCCAGCAGGACTAGCGGAGCCCAAGAGACCCAGTACTTC. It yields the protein CASRTSGAQETQYF.

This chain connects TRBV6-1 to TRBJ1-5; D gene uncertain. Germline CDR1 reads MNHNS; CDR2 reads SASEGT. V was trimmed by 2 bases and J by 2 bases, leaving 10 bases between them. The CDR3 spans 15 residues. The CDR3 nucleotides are TGTGCCAGCAGTGAAAATGGGGTCGGCAATCAGCCCCAGCATTTT. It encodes CASSENGVGNQPQHF.

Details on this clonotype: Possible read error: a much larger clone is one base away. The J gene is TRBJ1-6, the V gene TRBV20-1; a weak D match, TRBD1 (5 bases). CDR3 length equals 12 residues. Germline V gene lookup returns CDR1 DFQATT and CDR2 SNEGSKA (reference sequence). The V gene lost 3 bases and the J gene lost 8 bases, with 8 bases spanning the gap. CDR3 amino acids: CSARGLDSPLHF. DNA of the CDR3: TGCAGTGCTAGGGGGCTTGATTCACCCCTCCACTTT.

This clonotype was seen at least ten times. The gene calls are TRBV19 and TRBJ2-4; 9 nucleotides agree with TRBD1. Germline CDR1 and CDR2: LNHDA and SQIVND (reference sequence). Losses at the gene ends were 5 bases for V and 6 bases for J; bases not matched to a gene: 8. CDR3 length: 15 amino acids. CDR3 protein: CASSPGTGMGNIQYF. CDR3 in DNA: TGTGCCAGTAGTCCAGGGACAGGGATGGGAAACATTCAGTACTTC.

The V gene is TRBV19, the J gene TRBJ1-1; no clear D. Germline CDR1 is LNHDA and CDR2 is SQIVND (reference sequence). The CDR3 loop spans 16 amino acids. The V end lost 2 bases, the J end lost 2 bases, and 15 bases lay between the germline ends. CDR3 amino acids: CASSIFGVRPNTEAFF. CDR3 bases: TGTGCCAGTAGTATATTCGGGGTCAGGCCTAACACTGAAGCTTTCTTT.

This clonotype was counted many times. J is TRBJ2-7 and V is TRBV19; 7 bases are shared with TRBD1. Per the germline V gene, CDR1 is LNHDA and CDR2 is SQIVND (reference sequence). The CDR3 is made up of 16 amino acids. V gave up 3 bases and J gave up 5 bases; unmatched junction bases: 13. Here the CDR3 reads CASSMDATGRGDEQYF. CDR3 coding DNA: TGTGCCAGTAGTATGGATGCGACAGGGCGAGGCGACGAGCAGTACTTC.

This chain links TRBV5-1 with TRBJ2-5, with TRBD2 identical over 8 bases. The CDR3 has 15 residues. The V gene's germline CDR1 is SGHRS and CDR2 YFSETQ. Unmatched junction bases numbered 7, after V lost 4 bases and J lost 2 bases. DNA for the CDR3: TGCGCCAGCAGCATTCGGGGGGGAACGCAAGAGACCCAGTACTTC. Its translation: CASSIRGGTQETQYF.

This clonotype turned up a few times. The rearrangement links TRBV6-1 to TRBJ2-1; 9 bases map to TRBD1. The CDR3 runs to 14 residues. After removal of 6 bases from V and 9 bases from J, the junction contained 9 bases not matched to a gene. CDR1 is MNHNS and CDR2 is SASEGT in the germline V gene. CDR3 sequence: CASRGDRAVAEQFF. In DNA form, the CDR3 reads TGTGCCAGCAGAGGGGACAGGGCCGTGGCTGAGCAGTTCTTC.